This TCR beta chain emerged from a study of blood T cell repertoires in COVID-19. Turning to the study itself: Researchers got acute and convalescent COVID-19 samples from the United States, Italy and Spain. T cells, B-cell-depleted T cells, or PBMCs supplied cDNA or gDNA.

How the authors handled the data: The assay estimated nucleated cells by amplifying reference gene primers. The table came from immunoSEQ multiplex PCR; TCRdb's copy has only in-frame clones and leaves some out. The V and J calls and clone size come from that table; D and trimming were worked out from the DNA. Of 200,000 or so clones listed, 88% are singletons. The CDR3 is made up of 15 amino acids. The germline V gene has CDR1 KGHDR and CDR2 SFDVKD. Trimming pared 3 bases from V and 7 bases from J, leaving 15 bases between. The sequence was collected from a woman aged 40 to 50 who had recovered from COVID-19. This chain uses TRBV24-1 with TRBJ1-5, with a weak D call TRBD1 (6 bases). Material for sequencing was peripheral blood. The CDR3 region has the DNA TGTGCCACCAGTGATCCGGACAGCCCAACACAGCCCCAGCATTTT. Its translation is CATSDPDSPTQPQHF.